Listed below are T cell receptor beta chains from one sample, sequenced in a study of resident and recirculating memory T cells in vitiligo. Some clones are missing from TCRdb's copy, which holds only in-frame ones; the method was immunoSEQ multiplex PCR. The table records tens of thousands of clones, about 92% of them present only once. The sequenced sample consisted of blood. These receptors were taken from a male donor with vitiligo. Both conserved end residues are part of each CDR3. The order of the fields is clone size, D gene, J gene, V gene, CDR3 protein, CDR3 DNA. The D gene is left open where the match is weak. A row's size may be missing; if present it is once, few, many or a size class.

NA,TRBD1,TRBJ1-5,TRBV28,CASSLIVFARDRGDRNQPQHF,TGTGCCAGCAGTTTAATCGTATTTGCTAGGGACAGGGGGGATAGAAATCAGCCCCAGCATTTT
NA,TRBD1,TRBJ1-5,TRBV7-2,CASSFPTGGYQPQHF,TGTGCCAGCAGCTTCCCCACAGGGGGATATCAGCCCCAGCATTTT
once,NA,TRBJ2-1,TRBV5-1,CASSLGLSTSSDNEQFF,TGCGCCAGCAGCTTGGGCCTATCCACCTCCTCCGACAATGAGCAGTTCTTC
NA,NA,TRBJ1-3,TRBV7-9,CASSPGGRAMGNTIYF,TGTGCCAGCAGCCCCGGCGGGAGGGCTATGGGAAACACCATATATTTT
NA,TRBD1,TRBJ1-1,TRBV7-2,CASSLLRGRTEAFF,TGTGCCAGCAGCCTACTCAGGGGGCGGACTGAAGCTTTCTTT
NA,NA,TRBJ2-2,TRBV11-3,CASSLDLYTGELFF,TGTGCCAGCAGCTTAGATCTGTACACCGGGGAGCTGTTTTTT
NA,NA,TRBJ2-7,TRBV6-1,CASSEVRHSSYEQYF,TGTGCCAGCAGTGAAGTCAGACACAGCTCCTACGAGCAGTACTTC
NA,TRBD1,TRBJ2-1,TRBV5-4,CASSLTGTAFYNEQFF,TGTGCCAGCAGCTTAACCGGGACAGCTTTCTACAATGAGCAGTTCTTC
NA,NA,TRBJ1-5,TRBV9,CASSPGYSNQPQHF,TGTGCCAGCAGCCCAGGGTATAGCAATCAGCCCCAGCATTTT
NA,TRBD1,TRBJ1-1,TRBV5-1,CASSSTPTGAGNTEAFF,TGCGCCAGCAGCTCTACGCCTACAGGGGCCGGTAACACTGAAGCTTTCTTT
medium-sized,TRBD2,TRBJ2-1,TRBV6-1,CASSEELAGDNEQFF,TGTGCCAGCAGTGAAGAACTAGCGGGGGACAATGAGCAGTTCTTC
once,TRBD2,TRBJ2-5,TRBV5-1,CASSSTLSGTGQETQYF,TGCGCCAGCAGCTCGACCTTGAGCGGGACGGGACAAGAGACCCAGTACTTC
NA,TRBD2,TRBJ2-1,TRBV19,CASRESGRPLSLF,TGTGCCAGTAGAGAAAGCGGGAGGCCTCTCTCGCTCTTC
NA,NA,TRBJ2-7,TRBV4-1,CASSQDGTYYEQYF,TGCGCCAGCAGCCAAGATGGGACATACTACGAGCAGTACTTC
NA,NA,TRBJ1-1,TRBV7-2,CASSSLGGMNTEAFF,TGTGCCAGCAGTTCCCTAGGGGGTATGAACACTGAAGCTTTCTTT
NA,NA,TRBJ2-7,TRBV9,CASSVGSGLHYEQYF,TGTGCCAGCAGCGTAGGAAGCGGGCTGCACTACGAGCAGTACTTC
NA,TRBD1,TRBJ2-7,TRBV27,CASSPGQGGSPYEQYF,TGTGCCAGCAGCCCTGGACAGGGGGGGTCGCCCTACGAGCAGTACTTC
NA,TRBD1,TRBJ2-5,TRBV5-1,CASRARRGLRVETQYF,TGCGCCAGCAGGGCACGCAGGGGGCTTAGAGTAGAGACCCAGTACTTC
NA,TRBD2,TRBJ2-5,TRBV7-7,CASSLGGTSGRTQYF,TGTGCCAGCAGCTTAGGGGGGACTAGCGGGAGAACCCAGTACTTC
NA,NA,TRBJ2-7,TRBV28,CASAGTGEQYF,TGTGCCAGCGCGGGTACGGGCGAGCAGTACTTC
NA,NA,TRBJ2-7,TRBV2,CAGRPYDSYEQYF,TGTGCCGGCAGACCCTACGACTCCTACGAGCAGTACTTC
NA,TRBD1,TRBJ2-7,TRBV28,CATGDRVAYEQYF,TGTGCCACCGGGGACAGGGTAGCGTACGAGCAGTACTTC
NA,NA,TRBJ2-7,TRBV5-5,CASSWWGDPTDEQYF,TGTGCCAGCAGCTGGTGGGGGGACCCCACTGACGAGCAGTACTTC
NA,TRBD1,TRBJ2-7,TRBV28,CASRLPNRGEQYF,TGTGCCAGCAGGCTTCCGAACAGGGGCGAGCAGTACTTC
once,NA,TRBJ1-4,TRBV27,CASSLTPRGSNEKLFF,TGTGCCAGCAGTTTAACCCCCAGAGGATCTAATGAAAAACTGTTTTTT
NA,TRBD1,TRBJ1-1,TRBV5-4,CASSLEGQGDTEAFF,TGTGCCAGCAGCTTGGAGGGACAGGGGGATACTGAAGCTTTCTTT
NA,TRBD1,TRBJ1-3,TRBV19,CASSPGQGLNTIYF,TGTGCCAGTAGTCCGGGACAGGGGTTAAACACCATATATTTT
few,NA,TRBJ2-7,TRBV2,CASSSSEGVEQYF,TGTGCCAGCAGTTCTAGTGAAGGGGTCGAGCAGTACTTC
NA,TRBD2,TRBJ2-3,TRBV28,CASSFGAGGFGGTDTQYF,TGTGCCAGCAGTTTCGGAGCGGGAGGGTTCGGGGGCACAGATACGCAGTATTTT
NA,TRBD1,TRBJ2-7,TRBV6-5,CASRQGIEQYF,TGTGCCAGCCGACAGGGCATCGAGCAGTACTTC
few,TRBD1,TRBJ1-2,TRBV7-2,CASSPGTGAYGYTF,TGTGCCAGCAGCCCTGGGACAGGGGCCTATGGCTACACCTTC
NA,NA,TRBJ1-1,TRBV9,CASSVVPDRIAFF,TGTGCCAGCAGCGTAGTTCCCGACAGGATAGCTTTCTTT
few,TRBD2,TRBJ2-1,TRBV6-4,CASSDSLAGGNEQFF,TGTGCCAGCAGTGACTCACTAGCGGGAGGGAATGAGCAGTTCTTC
NA,NA,TRBJ1-2,TRBV25-1,CASSEFTADGYTF,TGTGCCAGCAGTGAATTTACGGCGGATGGCTACACCTTC
NA,NA,TRBJ1-3,TRBV9,CASSPMRGSVSGGNTIYF,TGTGCCAGCAGCCCTATGAGGGGGTCCGTTTCCGGAGGAAACACCATATATTTT
NA,NA,TRBJ2-2,TRBV9,CASSPQWGSGELFF,TGTGCCAGCAGCCCCCAGTGGGGCTCCGGGGAGCTGTTTTTT
NA,NA,TRBJ2-1,TRBV7-2,CASSLERGSHGYGLEQFF,TGTGCCAGCAGCTTAGAAAGGGGGTCCCACGGATATGGCCTTGAGCAGTTCTTC
NA,TRBD1,TRBJ2-7,TRBV9,CASSVGGQADSYEQYF,TGTGCCAGCAGCGTAGGGGGACAGGCGGACTCCTACGAGCAGTACTTC
NA,TRBD2,TRBJ2-3,TRBV7-9,CASGTSGTDTQYF,TGTGCCAGCGGGACTAGCGGCACAGATACGCAGTATTTT
NA,NA,TRBJ2-5,TRBV11-2,CASSLSFQETQYF,TGTGCCAGCAGCCTGAGTTTCCAAGAGACCCAGTACTTC
NA,TRBD1,TRBJ2-2,TRBV14,CASSLRTGAATGELFF,TGTGCCAGCAGCCTTAGGACAGGGGCGGCCACCGGGGAGCTGTTTTTT
NA,NA,TRBJ2-1,TRBV21-1,CASSESVSYNEQFF,TGTGCCAGCAGCGAAAGCGTATCCTACAATGAGCAGTTCTTC
NA,TRBD1,TRBJ1-6,TRBV28,CASRPFRQGNSPLHF,TGTGCCAGCAGGCCTTTCCGACAGGGAAACTCACCCCTCCACTTT
NA,NA,TRBJ2-1,TRBV9,CASSVWPLLGAGAYNEQFF,TGTGCCAGCAGCGTGTGGCCCCTATTGGGGGCGGGTGCCTACAATGAGCAGTTCTTC
NA,NA,TRBJ2-2,TRBV5-5,CASSSRPNTGELFF,TGTGCCAGCAGCTCCCGTCCTAACACCGGGGAGCTGTTTTTT
NA,NA,TRBJ1-4,TRBV2,CASSWGGPTNEKLFF,TGTGCCAGCAGTTGGGGGGGACCAACTAATGAAAAACTGTTTTTT
NA,TRBD1,TRBJ1-2,TRBV6-1,CASSEEPTGGYGYTF,TGTGCCAGCAGTGAAGAGCCGACAGGGGGCTATGGCTACACCTTC
NA,NA,TRBJ1-5,TRBV7-9,CASSLGGEQPQHF,TGTGCCAGCAGCTTAGGCGGGGAACAGCCCCAGCATTTT
few,NA,TRBJ2-3,TRBV6-4,CASSDSEGGTDTQYF,TGTGCCAGCAGTGACTCTGAAGGGGGCACAGATACGCAGTATTTT
NA,TRBD2,TRBJ2-3,TRBV5-4,CASSSRTSGKRTDTQYF,TGTGCCAGCAGCTCGCGGACTAGCGGGAAACGCACAGATACGCAGTATTTT
NA,NA,TRBJ1-1,TRBV20-1,CSVTLTTEAFF,TGCAGTGTAACATTAACCACTGAAGCTTTCTTT
NA,TRBD1,TRBJ1-5,TRBV7-9,CASSWTGDNQPQHF,TGTGCCAGCAGCTGGACAGGTGACAATCAGCCCCAGCATTTT
NA,NA,TRBJ2-7,TRBV6-5,CASSKTRSPYDEQYF,TGTGCCAGCAGTAAGACGAGGAGCCCCTATGACGAGCAGTACTTC
NA,TRBD1,TRBJ2-7,TRBV27,CASRVRGQGYYEQYF,TGTGCCAGCAGGGTCCGGGGACAGGGATATTACGAGCAGTACTTC
NA,TRBD2,TRBJ2-1,TRBV28,CAIRGLAGGYYNEQFF,TGTGCCATCCGAGGACTAGCGGGAGGGTACTACAATGAGCAGTTCTTC